The 10 T cell receptor beta chains presented below share a single source sample, sequenced in a study of T cell clonality in common variable immunodeficiency. Study conclusions and caveats: In common variable immunodeficiency, TCR beta chains reportedly carried fewer deletions and N-nucleotide insertions.

The method was immunoSEQ multiplex PCR; TCRdb's version includes in-frame clones alone and lacks a portion of them. The sample lists about 33,000 clones, none appearing once, the ten largest making up 5.5% to 7%. These TCRs are of unknown antigen specificity. The sequenced sample was peripheral blood mononuclear cells. These receptors all come from a human donor with common variable immunodeficiency.

This clone was picked up a small number of times. From the germline J gene comes the end of the CDR3, since the read stops 3 residues before it. J is TRBJ2-7 and V is TRBV19; 9 bases are shared with TRBD1. This CDR3 comprises 13 residues. Germline V gene sequence: CDR1 LNHDA, CDR2 SQIVND (reference sequence). Losses at the gene ends were 10 bases for V and 6 bases for J; bases not matched to a gene: 10. Partial CDR3 DNA: TGTGCCACCTCTCCGGGACAGGGAGGCGAG. This codes for CATSPGQGGE. The CDR3, in full, reads CATSPGQGGEQYF.

The covered CDR3 bases are TGTGCCAGCAGTACTTCCGGAGGTCGAGGGACAGATACG. This sequence encodes CASSTSGGRGTDT. The entire CDR3 protein reads CASSTSGGRGTDTQYF. The chain is built from TRBV2 and TRBJ2-3; D possibly corresponds to TRBD2 (5 bases). The read halts 3 residues ahead of the CDR3 end, with the missing end drawn from the germline J gene. Germline loops: CDR1 SNHLY, CDR2 FYNNEI. V was clipped by 5 bases and J by 3 bases, with 18 bases between them. The CDR3 contains 16 residues. The variable domain in full, with the rest retrieved from reference TRBV2 and TRBJ2-3, is EPEVTQTPSHQVTQMGQEVILRCVPISNHLYFYWYRQILGQKVEFLVSFYNNEISEKSEIFDDQFSVERPDGSNFTLKIRSTKLEDSAMYFCASSTSGGRGTDTQYFGPGTRLTVL.

This clone was counted ten times or more. The CDR3 end lies 3 residues beyond the end of the read and is filled in from the germline J gene. The V and J genes are TRBV18 and TRBJ2-7; TRBD1 agrees at 11 bases. Trimming removed 4 bases from V and 3 bases from J; junction bases left unmatched: 2. Germline V gene data show CDR1 as KGHSH and CDR2 as LQKENI. The CDR3 consists of 14 residues. The sequenced CDR3 bases are TGTGCCAGCTCACAGGACAGGGGGCTCTACGAG. Its protein is CASSQDRGLYE. The whole CDR3 region reads CASSQDRGLYEQYF. The full variable domain, with the rest looked up from reference TRBV18 and TRBJ2-7, is NAGVMQNPRHLVRRRGQEARLRCSPMKGHSHVYWYRQLPEEGLKFMVYLQKENIIDESGMPKERFSAEFPKEGPSILRIQQVVRGDSAAYFCASSQDRGLYEQYFGPGTRLTVT.

This clone was counted ten times or more. The read falls 3 residues short of the CDR3 end, and the missing part is taken from the germline J gene. Other DNA variants within this sample encode the same CDR3. The chain combines TRBV19 with TRBJ1-5, with D tentatively TRBD1 (6 bases). Germline V CDR1 and CDR2: LNHDA, SQIVND (reference sequence). There are 14 residues in the CDR3. V was trimmed by 2 bases and J by 6 bases, leaving 11 bases between them. The sequenced CDR3 bases are TGTGCCAGTAGTATAAACAGGGTGGGTCAGCCC. Translating gives CASSINRVGQP. In full, the CDR3 is CASSINRVGQPQHF. The variable domain in full, with the rest retrieved from reference TRBV19 and TRBJ1-5, is DGGITQSPKYLFRKEGQNVTLSCEQNLNHDAMYWYRQDPGQGLRLIYYSQIVNDFQKGDIAEGYSVSREKKESFPLTVTSAQKNPTAFYLCASSINRVGQPQHFGDGTRLSIL.

To note about this clone: The read gets to within 3 residues of the CDR3 end, and the germline J gene fills in the rest. This chain uses TRBV23-1 with TRBJ2-7; a possible D gene is TRBD1 (6 bases). TRBV23-1 is assigned to the ORF class and has an uncertain function. V dropped 2 bases and J dropped 6 bases, with 17 bases sitting between them. CDR3 length: 15 amino acids. The part of the CDR3 DNA that was read is TGCGCCAGCAGTCAACCGGACAGACCTTCGTGCGAG. This encodes CASSQPDRPSCE. The whole CDR3 reads CASSQPDRPSCEQYF.

There are a few counts of this clone. The CDR3 end lies 3 residues beyond the end of the read and is filled in from the germline J gene. The J gene is TRBJ1-1, the V gene TRBV20-1; D possibly corresponds to TRBD1 (5 bases). There are 16 residues in the CDR3. Germline V gene data show CDR1 as DFQATT and CDR2 as SNEGSKA (reference sequence). Deletions cut 1 base from V and 1 base from J, with 16 bases between. The CDR3 bases that were read are TGCAGTGCTAGAGTAGGCGGGGGGGGTAAGAACACTGAA. This gives the protein CSARVGGGGKNTE. The entire CDR3 is CSARVGGGGKNTEAFF.

The sample holds a few counts of this clone. At one end, the junction sequence differs from germline, possibly due to a read error. The CDR3 end lies 3 residues beyond the end of the read and is filled in from the germline J gene. This chain links TRBV7-9 with TRBJ1-1; D call uncertain. Germline V gene lookup returns CDR1 SEHNR and CDR2 FQNEAQ (reference sequence). The CDR3 has 11 residues. Partial CDR3 DNA: TGTTCCAGCGATAGAAACACTGAA. It translates to CSSDRNTE. The whole CDR3 protein is CSSDRNTEAFF.

This clone has ten or more counts. The read halts 3 residues ahead of the CDR3 end, with the missing end drawn from the germline J gene. This chain joins TRBV7-2 and TRBJ1-5; D possibly corresponds to TRBD1 (5 bases). There are 15 residues in the CDR3. Looked up from germline, CDR1 is SGHTA and CDR2 is FQGNSA. V lost 4 bases, J lost 7 bases, and 17 bases lay in between. CDR3 sequence: CASSSQVGGGQPQHF. The part of the CDR3 DNA that was read is TGTGCCAGCAGCTCCCAAGTCGGGGGAGGCCAGCCC.

The CDR3 protein is CASSLGLAGGANEQFF. The CDR3 bases that were read are TGTGCCAGCAGTCTCGGACTAGCGGGGGGGGCCAATGAG. The V call is TRBV2, the J call TRBJ2-1, with 15 bases that match TRBD2. Read data end 3 residues before the CDR3 end; the end is taken from the germline J gene. This CDR3 has 16 residues. V was clipped by 5 bases and J by 6 bases; unmatched bases: 5. In germline, CDR1 is SNHLY, CDR2 FYNNEI.

This clone came up many times. The CDR3 is cut off 3 residues early in the read; its end comes from the germline J gene. The chain uses TRBV6-1 and TRBJ1-2; 8 bases fit TRBD1. Germline CDR1 reads MNHNS; CDR2 reads SASEGT. V trimming: 2 bases; J trimming: 7 bases; junction bases outside the gene matches: 9. This CDR3 has 15 residues. The CDR3 spells CASSELPSGGGGYTF. The part of the CDR3 DNA that was read is TGTGCCAGCAGTGAATTACCCTCAGGGGGCGGTGGC.